This T cell receptor (beta chain) was obtained from a study of shared clonotypes between healthy human individuals. Study observations and caveats: Sampling used blood alone; tissue repertoires probably differ.

Regarding this clone: Its specificity is unknown.

With 2 bases removed from V and 3 bases from J, the gap between germline ends came to 8 bases. The CDR3 length is 13 residues. The data were produced by immunoSEQ multiplex PCR, yet TCRdb's version contains in-frame clones alone and is incomplete. The sample lists roughly 2,300,000 clones, under 95% occurring once. Input material: naive CD4+ T cells from PBMCs. Subset of the sample: CD45RA+ positively selected. The J gene is TRBJ1-1, the V gene TRBV5-3; D is unresolved. TRBV5-3 is reported as an ORF; its role is uncertain. This receptor was obtained from a man aged 18 to 35 in good health. Some clones in this sample may be carry-over from other donors' samples. CDR3 sequence (DNA): TGTGCCAGAAGCTTATGGAGGCACACTGAAGCTTTCTTT. Protein product: CARSLWRHTEAFF.